One and the same sample provided the 30 T cell receptor beta chains below, sequenced in a study of post-analysis software for immune sequencing data. Whole-study results and caveats: With TRBV5-6, TRBV5-1 and TRBV20-1 included, 4 or 5 TRBV segments were more frequent in patients than in controls.

Their antigen targets remain unknown. Built from TCR beta cDNA, the libraries had unique molecular identifiers in them. TCRdb called the PCR reads again in MiXCR, with one record for every CDR3 protein. The sample lists about 540,000 distinct CDR3 sequences; 34% were seen once. The sample comprised blood. The receptors were sampled from a girl aged 2-17 years with multiple sclerosis.

CDR3: CASSLDLDSANYNEQFF. Here the CDR3 DNA reads TGTGCCAGCAGCTTAGATCTGGACTCGGCGAACTACAATGAGCAGTTCTTC. This sequence joins TRBV7-8 and TRBJ2-1; possible D gene TRBD2, 5 bases. Trimming shortened V by 1 base and J by 3 bases, and 16 bases separated the two germline ends. CDR3 size: 17 residues. Per the germline V gene, CDR1 is SGHVS and CDR2 is FQNEAQ.

The CDR3 sequence is CSVGEGLNEQFF. The CDR3 region has the DNA TGCAGCGTCGGGGAGGGGCTGAATGAGCAGTTCTTC. The chain carries TRBV29-1 and TRBJ2-1; 7 nucleotides align to TRBD2. The J segment lost 7 bases and the V segment lost 6 bases, leaving 6 bases of the junction unmatched. The germline CDR1 and CDR2 sequences are SQVTM and ANQGSEA. The CDR3 extends over 12 amino acids.

This clonotype was recorded a few times. The chain links TRBV4-2 to TRBJ1-5; 7 positions match TRBD1. The germline V gene has CDR1 LGHNA and CDR2 YNFKEQ. V was clipped by 2 bases and J by 3 bases; unmatched bases: 4. The CDR3 is 15 amino acids. CDR3 sequence reads: CASSQLDRDNQPQHF. CDR3 nucleotide sequence: TGTGCCAGCAGCCAACTTGACAGGGACAATCAGCCCCAGCATTTT.

This clonotype has a count of ten or more. CDR3 DNA sequence: TGCAGCGTTTTAACCGGGACTAGCGGGGGAGGAGAGACCCAGTACTTC. Its translation: CSVLTGTSGGGETQYF. The chain joins TRBV29-1 to TRBJ2-5, with 14 bases that match TRBD2. The V and J ends lost 5 bases and 4 bases, in that order; junction bases with no gene match: 9. The CDR3 has 16 amino acids. The V gene's germline CDR1 is SQVTM and CDR2 ANQGSEA.

The chain is built from TRBV10-3 and TRBJ2-5; 14 nucleotides match TRBD2. This CDR3 contains 18 residues. V gave up 0 bases and J gave up 3 bases; unmatched junction bases: 6. Germline assignment: CDR1 ENHRY and CDR2 SYGVKD. CDR3 sequence: CAISESSWTSGGKETQYF. CDR3 nucleotides: TGTGCCATCAGTGAGTCGTCCTGGACTAGCGGGGGGAAAGAGACCCAGTACTTC.

The DNA for the CDR3 is TGCGCCAGCAGCCCGGGCGAAGCGGACTCCTACGAGCAGTACTTC. The encoded protein is CASSPGEADSYEQYF. This chain connects TRBV5-1 to TRBJ2-7, with D possibly matching TRBD2 (5 bases). Trimming took 4 bases from V and 0 from J, leaving 14 bases between them. Looked up from germline, CDR1 is SGHRS and CDR2 is YFSETQ. The CDR3 has 15 residues.

The CDR3 protein is CASSRRHVTGPYNEQFF. CDR3 bases: TGTGCCAGCTCCCGAAGACACGTCACCGGTCCCTACAATGAGCAGTTCTTC. The chain has TRBV27 and TRBJ2-1; the D is unclear. There are 17 residues in the CDR3. Trimming removed 8 bases from V and 2 bases from J, with 22 bases in between. Germline V gene sequence: CDR1 MNHEY, CDR2 SMNVEV (reference sequence).

This clonotype was counted a few times. The rearrangement uses TRBV28 and TRBJ2-3, with 7 bases matching TRBD2. The CDR3 loop spans 13 amino acids. V lost 11 bases to trimming and J lost 6 bases; unmatched junction nucleotides: 11. Germline-derived CDR1 and CDR2 are MDHEN and SYDVKM. In DNA form, the CDR3 reads TGTGCCGGGGCCACCCCCGGGAGGGATACGCAGTATTTT. As protein: CAGATPGRDTQYF.

The rearrangement links TRBV20-1 to TRBJ2-5, with a possible D match to TRBD2 (5 bases). Trimming removed 0 bases from V and 11 bases from J, with 10 bases in between. Germline CDR1 DFQATT, CDR2 SNEGSKA (reference sequence). This CDR3 has 11 residues. CDR3 DNA: TGCAGTGCTAGAGATTTGGGAGAGCAGTACTTC. Translated: CSARDLGEQYF.

This clonotype was recorded a few times. The V gene is TRBV20-1, the J gene TRBJ2-1; D unresolved. With 2 bases removed from V and 8 bases from J, the gap between germline ends came to 16 bases. Germline V gene lookup returns CDR1 DFQATT and CDR2 SNEGSKA (reference sequence). The CDR3 spans 14 residues. CDR3 coding DNA: TGCAGTGCTAGACTACTCCTGGCTGAGGATGAGCAGTTCTTC. As protein: CSARLLLAEDEQFF.

The rearrangement links TRBV6-2 or TRBV6-3 to TRBJ2-3; a possible D gene is TRBD2 (5 bases). The CDR3 runs 14 residues. V was clipped by 6 bases and J by 8 bases, with 18 bases between them. The germline V gene has CDR1 MNHEY and CDR2 SVGEGT. The CDR3 bases are TGTGCCAGCAGCCAAACTAGTTTCCCAGGTACGCAGTATTTT. Translation: CASSQTSFPGTQYF.

This clonotype has only a few counts. This chain connects TRBV5-1 to TRBJ2-7, with TRBD2 matching over 8 bases. The germline gives CDR1 SGHRS, CDR2 YFSETQ. V trimming: 4 bases; J trimming: 2 bases; junction bases outside the gene matches: 11. The CDR3 length is 16 residues. DNA of the CDR3: TGCGCCAGCAGCCAACCGGCGGGGACTAGGGCCTACGAGCAGTACTTC. Residues: CASSQPAGTRAYEQYF.

The chain is built from TRBV6-1 and TRBJ2-2; 9 positions agree with TRBD1. The CDR3 covers 18 residues. Germline V gives CDR1 MNHNS, CDR2 SASEGT. Germline trimming cut 5 bases from V and 2 bases from J; bases unmatched to any gene: 12. The CDR3 DNA reads as TGTGCCAGCAGTCCAACCGGGACAGGGAGCCTTAACACCGGGGAGCTGTTTTTT. As protein: CASSPTGTGSLNTGELFF.

A word on this clonotype: This may come from a read error, since a much larger clone is one base off. The chain is built from TRBV6-6 and TRBJ2-5; D possibly corresponds to TRBD2 (5 bases). Germline V lookup: CDR1 MNHNY, CDR2 SVGAGI (reference sequence). CDR3 size: 13 residues. The CDR3 sequence: CASSRLLQESQYF. CDR3 bases: TGTGCCAGCTCCAGACTATTACAAGAGTCCCAGTACTTC.

This rearrangement joins TRBV2 to TRBJ2-1, with D perhaps TRBD1 (5 bases). The last part of the DNA fits TRBJ2-7 better; the J call may be wrong. There are 14 residues in the CDR3. Germline V lookup: CDR1 SNHLY, CDR2 FYNNEI. The CDR3 DNA reads TGTGCCAGCAGTGGATGGGGCTCCTACAATGAGCAGTACTTC. Amino acids: CASSGWGSYNEQYF.

This clonotype occurred a few times. The rearrangement links TRBV3-1 to TRBJ2-7; D is uncertain. Per germline, CDR1 LGHDT and CDR2 YNNKEL (reference sequence). V lost 1 base and J 3 bases, leaving 10 bases between the germline ends. The CDR3 loop spans 14 amino acids. The CDR3 nucleotides read TGTGCCAGCAGCCAAGCGTACATAGGCTACGAGCAGTACTTC. It encodes CASSQAYIGYEQYF.

A few counts support this clonotype. The genes are TRBV12-5 and TRBJ1-1; D is ambiguous. Between the trimmed V and J ends, which lost 7 bases and 3 bases, there was a span of 15 bases. The CDR3 runs to 14 residues. The V gene's germline CDR1 is LGHNT and CDR2 FRNRAP. CDR3 sequence reads: CASVSSALDTEAFF. Written as DNA, the CDR3 is TGTGCTAGTGTCTCTTCGGCTTTGGACACTGAAGCTTTCTTT. Drawing the rest from reference TRBV12-5 and TRBJ1-1, the complete variable domain is DARVTQTPRHKVTEMGQEVTMRCQPILGHNTVFWYRQTMMQGLELLAYFRNRAPLDDSGMPKDRFSAEMPDATLATLKIQPSEPRDSAVYFCASVSSALDTEAFFGQGTRLTVV.

V gene TRBV3-1 combines with J gene TRBJ2-7; the match to TRBD2 covers 14 bases. The CDR3 runs to 17 residues. CDR1 LGHDT and CDR2 YNNKEL come from the germline V gene (reference sequence). Trimming cost V 4 bases and J 0 bases; bases outside gene matches: 5. The CDR3 bases are TGTGCCAGCAGCCGCACCGGGACTAGCGGGGGCTCCTACGAGCAGTACTTC. Amino acids: CASSRTGTSGGSYEQYF.

The chain has TRBV29-1 and TRBJ2-5; D gene uncertain. Judging by the DNA end, TRBJ2-4 fits better; the J call may be wrong. Per the germline V gene, CDR1 is SQVTM and CDR2 is ANQGSEA. The CDR3 totals 12 residues. The CDR3 nucleotides are TGCAGCGCCGGACCGGACAAAAACATTCAGTACTTC. Protein product: CSAGPDKNIQYF.

The chain uses TRBV20-1 and TRBJ2-7; 12 bases align to TRBD2. V dropped 1 base and J dropped 1; count of bases not matched to a gene: 8. The CDR3 has 17 residues. Germline-derived CDR1 and CDR2 are DFQATT and SNEGSKA (reference sequence). The CDR3 coding sequence is TGCAGTGCTAGAGCTCGAGCTAGCGGGGGGGAGTCCTACGAGCAGTACTTC. Translation: CSARARASGGESYEQYF.

Ten or more counts support this clonotype. J is TRBJ2-5 and V is TRBV29-1; the D is unclear. CDR3 length: 12 residues. CDR1 is SQVTM and CDR2 is ANQGSEA in the germline V gene. V lost 4 bases and J lost 5, with 11 bases in between. CDR3 region: CSVAGTLETQYF. In DNA form, the CDR3 reads TGCAGCGTTGCTGGCACTTTGGAGACCCAGTACTTC.

This clonotype was observed once. An end of the junction does not agree with germline; a read error may underlie this. The gene calls are TRBV3-1 and TRBJ1-1, with D hard to call. The CDR3 has 12 residues. The germline CDR1 and CDR2 sequences are LGHDT and YNNKEL (reference sequence). The DNA of the CDR3 is TGTGCCAGCAGCCAAGATGGGGATGAAACTTTCTTT. This codes for CASSQDGDETFF.

The chain joins TRBV7-2 to TRBJ2-1; D possibly corresponds to TRBD2 (5 bases). Deletions cut 6 bases from V and 0 bases from J, with 15 bases between. Germline CDR1 SGHTA, CDR2 FQGNSA. The CDR3 has 16 residues. In DNA form, the CDR3 reads TGTGCCAGCAGGGCACTAGGCCCAAGCTCCTACAATGAGCAGTTCTTC. Amino acid sequence: CASRALGPSSYNEQFF.

This clonotype has just a few counts. The J gene is TRBJ2-7, the V gene TRBV5-6; TRBD1 aligns across 10 bases. The germline V gene has CDR1 SGHDT and CDR2 YYEEEE. J was trimmed by 0 bases and V by 3 bases; bases with no gene match: 12. CDR3 size: 18 residues. CDR3 sequence: CASSSPGGQGLSSYEQYF. In nucleotides, the CDR3 is TGTGCCAGCAGCTCACCCGGGGGACAGGGGCTAAGCTCCTACGAGCAGTACTTC.

This chain uses TRBV12-3 or TRBV12-4 with TRBJ2-7; D uncertain. The V gene lost 3 bases and the J gene lost 4 bases, with 13 bases spanning the gap. The CDR3 loop spans 14 amino acids. Written as DNA, the CDR3 is TGTGCCAGCAGTTTCAGTTCCCATCGATACGAGCAGTACTTC. Encoded protein: CASSFSSHRYEQYF.

The rearrangement uses TRBV5-1 and TRBJ1-4, with D hard to call. CDR1 and CDR2 from the germline V gene are SGHRS and YFSETQ. The CDR3 contains 16 residues. Trimming removed 1 base from V and 0 bases from J, with 10 bases in between. CDR3 sequence: CASSLRRLATNEKLFF. The CDR3 nucleotides are TGCGCCAGCAGCTTGAGGAGGCTGGCAACTAATGAAAAACTGTTTTTT.

J is TRBJ1-5 and V is TRBV10-3, with D hard to call. V dropped 9 bases and J dropped 2 bases, with 11 bases sitting between them. CDR1 is ENHRY and CDR2 is SYGVKD in the germline V gene. The CDR3 sequence is 13 residues long. This chain's CDR3 is CAIASEGNQPQHF. As DNA, the CDR3 is TGTGCCATTGCAAGTGAAGGCAATCAGCCCCAGCATTTT.

V and J are TRBV7-6 and TRBJ2-7; TRBD1 agrees at 8 bases. After removal of 4 bases from V and 0 bases from J, the junction contained 5 bases not matched to a gene. The CDR3 spans 15 residues. From germline, CDR1 is SGHVS and CDR2 FNYEAQ. The CDR3 DNA reads as TGTGCCAGCAGCTCGGGACAGGCCCTCTCCTACGAGCAGTACTTC. It translates to CASSSGQALSYEQYF.

This clonotype was seen a handful of times. This chain links TRBV7-2 with TRBJ1-2; D gene uncertain. Germline loops: CDR1 SGHTA, CDR2 FQGNSA. Trimming left V 5 bases short and J 5 bases short, with 15 bases between. The CDR3 contains 14 residues. CDR3 coding DNA: TGTGCCAGCAGCCGCCCTACCCTGGGATATGGCTACACCTTC. Its protein product is CASSRPTLGYGYTF.

V gene TRBV20-1 combines with J gene TRBJ2-3; 15 bases align to TRBD2. The CDR3 loop spans 15 amino acids. The V gene's germline CDR1 is DFQATT and CDR2 SNEGSKA (reference sequence). V was clipped by 4 bases and J by 8 bases; unmatched bases: 7. The CDR3 DNA is TGCAGTGCTATCGGGACTAGCGGGGGGAAGGGTACGCAGTATTTT. Protein sequence: CSAIGTSGGKGTQYF.